A single TCR beta chain is shown here with its context. TCRdb's copy holds only in-frame clones and misses some; the assay was immunoSEQ multiplex PCR. Among tens of thousands of clones listed, 80% to 90% were seen once. This sample stems from a study of T cell changes during pregnancy in multiple sclerosis. Germline CDR1 reads PRHDT; CDR2 reads FYEKMQ (reference sequence). V lost 5 bases to trimming and J lost 1 base; unmatched junction nucleotides: 19. This CDR3 has 20 residues. The sequence was collected from a female donor with multiple sclerosis, enrolled in a pregnancy study. J is TRBJ2-2 and V is TRBV13, with 7 bases identical to TRBD1. Here the sequenced sample was CD4+ T cells from peripheral blood mononuclear cells, taken in the first trimester of pregnancy. The CDR3 loop reads CASSLAYRDSNLVNTGELFF. CDR3 nucleotide sequence: TGTGCCAGCAGCCTCGCGTACCGGGACAGTAATTTGGTGAACACCGGGGAGCTGTTTTTT.